This T cell receptor beta chain is drawn from a study of cytomegalovirus exposure and HLA in healthy donors. Researchers ran the PCR with 60 Vbeta and 13 Jbeta primers. Repertoires were generated with immunoSEQ multiplex PCR, while TCRdb's copy carries only in-frame clones and drops some. The sample consists of about 120,000 clones, 65% to 90% of them appearing once. Regarding this clone: Its antigen is unknown.

Study observations and caveats: Per a prior analysis, the majority of TCR beta V segments were productive roughly 90% or roughly 30% of the time.

From germline, CDR1 is GTSNPN and CDR2 SVGIG (reference sequence). Trimming removed 0 bases from V and 3 bases from J; junction bases left unmatched: 12. There are 18 residues in the CDR3. This clonotype was sampled from a man aged 25 to 40 in good health and CMV-seronegative. Sequenced input: PBMCs. This chain connects TRBV30 to TRBJ2-1; 9 positions agree with TRBD2. The CDR3, as DNA: TGTGCCTGGAGTGTATTGGGCGGGGGGGGGCCGGGCTACAATGAGCAGTTCTTC. This translates into CAWSVLGGGGPGYNEQFF.